This T cell receptor (beta chain) was documented in a study of T cell repertoires in cytomegalovirus infection. Study-level background: CMV infection plus the matching HLA type was flagged by public TCR beta signatures.

This clonotype was recorded many times. No antigen is known for it. TCRdb used MiXCR to reprocess the reads, holding one entry per CDR3 protein. The sample yields roughly 500,000 distinct CDR3 sequences, 16% seen once. The study, taken as a whole, reports: Summed frequency of public TCR beta families distinguished CMV carriers with the relevant HLA. In two of eight donors, the top clonotype was HLA-C-restricted CMV-specific.

The CDR3 is 18 amino acids. Germline V gene data show CDR1 as SGHTA and CDR2 as FQGTGA. Between the trimmed V and J ends, which lost 1 base and 0 bases, there was a span of 16 bases. Sequenced: CD8+ T cells from PBMCs. The chain couples TRBV7-3 to TRBJ2-1, with D maybe TRBD1 (5 bases). The receptor comes from a human donor in good health (CMV status not recorded). Some clones in this sample may be carry-over from other donors' samples. CDR3 sequence: CASSLSLTGPSSYNEQFF. The CDR3 bases are TGTGCCAGCAGCTTAAGTCTAACAGGACCTAGCTCCTACAATGAGCAGTTCTTC. Full variable domain (missing parts from reference TRBV7-3 and TRBJ2-1): GAGVSQTPSNKVTEKGKYVELRCDPISGHTALYWYRQSLGQGPEFLIYFQGTGAADDSGLPNDRFFAVRPEGSVSTLKIQRTERGDSAVYLCASSLSLTGPSSYNEQFFGPGTRLTVL.